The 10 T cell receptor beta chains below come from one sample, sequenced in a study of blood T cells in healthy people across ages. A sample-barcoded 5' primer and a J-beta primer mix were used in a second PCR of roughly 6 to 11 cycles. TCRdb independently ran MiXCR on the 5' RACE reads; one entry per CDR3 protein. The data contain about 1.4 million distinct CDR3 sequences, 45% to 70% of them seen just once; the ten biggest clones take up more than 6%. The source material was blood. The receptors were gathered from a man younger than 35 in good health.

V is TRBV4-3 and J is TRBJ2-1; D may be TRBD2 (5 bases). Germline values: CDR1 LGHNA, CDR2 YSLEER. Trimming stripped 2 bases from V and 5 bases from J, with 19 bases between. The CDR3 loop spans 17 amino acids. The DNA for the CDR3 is TGCGCCAGCAGCCAAACGGCCAGCGGATCCACTAACAATGAGCAGTTCTTC. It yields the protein CASSQTASGSTNNEQFF.

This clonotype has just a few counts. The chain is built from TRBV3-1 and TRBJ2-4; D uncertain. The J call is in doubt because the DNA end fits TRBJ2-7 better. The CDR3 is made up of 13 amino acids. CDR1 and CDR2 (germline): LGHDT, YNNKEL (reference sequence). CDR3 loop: CASSQETHIEQYF. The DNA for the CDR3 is TGTGCCAGCAGCCAAGAGACCCATATCGAGCAGTACTTC.

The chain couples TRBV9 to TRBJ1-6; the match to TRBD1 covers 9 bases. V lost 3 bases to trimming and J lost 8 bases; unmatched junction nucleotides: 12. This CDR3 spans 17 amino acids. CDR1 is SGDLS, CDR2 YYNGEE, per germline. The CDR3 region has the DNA TGTGCCAGCAGCGACCCCCCGGACAGGGGTATTGATTCACCCCTCCACTTT. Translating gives CASSDPPDRGIDSPLHF.

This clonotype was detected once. The CDR3 here is CSATRTSSHTQYF. In nucleotides, the CDR3 is TGCAGTGCTACCCGGACTAGCAGTCATACGCAGTATTTT. The V call is TRBV20-1, the J call TRBJ2-3, with 8 bases matching TRBD2. From germline, CDR1 is DFQATT and CDR2 SNEGSKA (reference sequence). The CDR3 extends over 13 amino acids. Trimming took 4 bases from V and 7 from J; bases not matched to a gene: 7.

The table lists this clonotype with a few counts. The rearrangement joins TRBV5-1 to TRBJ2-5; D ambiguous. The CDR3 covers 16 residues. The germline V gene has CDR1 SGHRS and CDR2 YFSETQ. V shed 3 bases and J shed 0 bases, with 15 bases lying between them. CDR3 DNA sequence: TGCGCCAGCAGCTCGACAATAGGACGGCACCAAGAGACCCAGTACTTC. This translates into CASSSTIGRHQETQYF.

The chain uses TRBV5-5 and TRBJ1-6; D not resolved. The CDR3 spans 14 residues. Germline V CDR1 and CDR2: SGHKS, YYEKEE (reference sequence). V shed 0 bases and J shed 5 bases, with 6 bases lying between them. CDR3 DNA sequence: TGTGCCAGCAGCTTGGGGCCGGATAATTCACCCCTCCACTTT. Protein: CASSLGPDNSPLHF.

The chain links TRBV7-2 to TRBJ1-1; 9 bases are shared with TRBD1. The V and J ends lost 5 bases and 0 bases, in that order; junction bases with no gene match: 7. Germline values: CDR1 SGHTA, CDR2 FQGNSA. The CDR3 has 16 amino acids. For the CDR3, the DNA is TGTGCCAGCAGCCCAACAGGGGGCTTCATGAACACTGAAGCTTTCTTT. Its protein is CASSPTGGFMNTEAFF.

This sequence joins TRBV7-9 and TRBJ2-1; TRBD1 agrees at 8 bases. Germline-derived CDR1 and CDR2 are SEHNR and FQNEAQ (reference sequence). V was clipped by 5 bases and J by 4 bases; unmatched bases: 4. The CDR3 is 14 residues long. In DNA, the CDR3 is TGTGCCAGCAGCGCGGGACAGGAGTACAATGAGCAGTTCTTC. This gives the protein CASSAGQEYNEQFF. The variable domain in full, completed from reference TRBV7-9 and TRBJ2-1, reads DTGVSQNPRHKITKRGQNVTFRCDPISEHNRLYWYRQTLGQGPEFLTYFQNEAQLEKSRLLSDRFSAERPKGSFSTLEIQRTEQGDSAMYLCASSAGQEYNEQFFGPGTRLTVL.

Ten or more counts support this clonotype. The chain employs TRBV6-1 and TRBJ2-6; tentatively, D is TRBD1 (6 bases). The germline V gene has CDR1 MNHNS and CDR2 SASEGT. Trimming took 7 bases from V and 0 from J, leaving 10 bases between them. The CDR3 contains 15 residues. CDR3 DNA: TGTGCCAGCACCCCAGGGGACTCTGGGGCCAACGTCCTGACTTTC. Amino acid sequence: CASTPGDSGANVLTF.

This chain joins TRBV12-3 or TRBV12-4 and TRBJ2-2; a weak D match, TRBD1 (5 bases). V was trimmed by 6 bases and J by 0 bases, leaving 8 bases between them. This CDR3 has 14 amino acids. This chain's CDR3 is CASSYRTNTGELFF. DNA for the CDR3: TGTGCCAGCAGCTACAGGACGAACACCGGGGAGCTGTTTTTT.